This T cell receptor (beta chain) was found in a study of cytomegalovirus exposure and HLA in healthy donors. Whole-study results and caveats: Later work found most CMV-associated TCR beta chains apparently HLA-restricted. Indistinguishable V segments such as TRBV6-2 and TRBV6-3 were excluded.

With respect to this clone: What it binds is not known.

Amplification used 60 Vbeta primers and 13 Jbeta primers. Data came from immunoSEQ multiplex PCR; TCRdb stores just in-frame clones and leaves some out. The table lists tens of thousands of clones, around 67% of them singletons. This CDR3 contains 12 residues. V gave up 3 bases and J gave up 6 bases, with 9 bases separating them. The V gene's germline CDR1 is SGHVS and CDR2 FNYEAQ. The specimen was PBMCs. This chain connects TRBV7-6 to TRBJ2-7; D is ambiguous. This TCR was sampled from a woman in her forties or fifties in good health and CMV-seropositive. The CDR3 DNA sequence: TGTGCCAGCAGCTTTTCAGGAAGCGAGCAGTACTTC. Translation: CASSFSGSEQYF.